This note documents a single T cell receptor beta chain sequence. V trimming: 4 bases; J trimming: 8 bases; junction bases outside the gene matches: 11. This CDR3 has 16 residues. Germline V gene data show CDR1 as SGDLS and CDR2 as YYNGEE. In the original analysis: Estimated nucleated cell counts came from reference gene primer amplification. TCRdb's copy holds only in-frame clones and misses some; the assay was immunoSEQ multiplex PCR. V, J and clone size derive from that table, while D and trimming were established from the DNA sequence. The table records approximately 400,000 clones, around 90% of them present only once. The sample originates from a study of blood T cell repertoires in COVID-19. Study members were between about 18 and 100 years old and lived in approximately 25 US regions. Membership in each cohort depended on participant-reported clinical history.

The sequenced material came from PBMCs or T cells enriched from blood (not recorded which). The rearrangement uses TRBV9 and TRBJ1-4, with 10 nucleotides matching TRBD1. The TCR comes from a woman in her late teens or twenties who had recovered from COVID-19. The CDR3 bases are TGTGCCAGCAGCCCCCTAAGACAGGGGGCTATCGAAAAACTGTTTTTT. Translation: CASSPLRQGAIEKLFF. Together with reference TRBV9 and TRBJ1-4, the CDR3 gives the full variable domain: DSGVTQTPKHLITATGQRVTLRCSPRSGDLSVYWYQQSLDQGLQFLIQYYNGEERAKGNILERFSAQQFPDLHSELNLSSLELGDSALYFCASSPLRQGAIEKLFFGSGTQLSVL.